The clone carrying this T cell receptor beta chain showed up many times. Trimming removed 3 bases at V and 0 bases at J, with 22 bases between. The CDR3 extends over 19 amino acids. The sample belongs to a study of T-cell reconstitution after alpha-beta-depleted transplantation in children. The authors prepared the TCRbeta library with unique molecular identifiers. TCRdb called the PCR reads again in MiXCR, with one record for every CDR3 protein. Here the sample spans some 490,000 distinct CDR3 sequences, 9.5% to 15% being singletons. The chain has TRBV12-3 or TRBV12-4 and TRBJ2-3; D possibly matches TRBD1 or TRBD2 (6 bases each). The sample consisted of PBMCs from the stem cell graft donor, taken from the stem cell graft. This TCR came from a human donor who donated a stem cell graft to a child with combined immunodeficiency. The CDR3: CASSLEGFRGPLSTDTQYF. The CDR3 DNA is TGTGCCAGCAGTTTGGAGGGCTTCCGGGGGCCCCTCAGCACAGATACGCAGTATTTT.